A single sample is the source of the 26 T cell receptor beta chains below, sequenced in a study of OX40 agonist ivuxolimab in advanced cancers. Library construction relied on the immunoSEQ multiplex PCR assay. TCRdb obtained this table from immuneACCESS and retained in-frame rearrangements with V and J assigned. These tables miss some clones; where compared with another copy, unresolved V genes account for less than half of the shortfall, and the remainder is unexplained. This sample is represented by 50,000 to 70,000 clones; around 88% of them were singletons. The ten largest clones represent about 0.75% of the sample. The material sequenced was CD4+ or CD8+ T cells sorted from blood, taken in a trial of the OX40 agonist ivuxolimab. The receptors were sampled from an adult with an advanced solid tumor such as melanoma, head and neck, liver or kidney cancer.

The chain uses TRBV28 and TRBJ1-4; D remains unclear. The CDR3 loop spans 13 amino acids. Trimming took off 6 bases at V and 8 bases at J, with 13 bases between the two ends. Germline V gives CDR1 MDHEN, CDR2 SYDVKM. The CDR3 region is CASSGPIREKLFF. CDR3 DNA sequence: TGTGCCAGCAGCGGCCCGATCCGGGAAAAACTGTTTTTT.

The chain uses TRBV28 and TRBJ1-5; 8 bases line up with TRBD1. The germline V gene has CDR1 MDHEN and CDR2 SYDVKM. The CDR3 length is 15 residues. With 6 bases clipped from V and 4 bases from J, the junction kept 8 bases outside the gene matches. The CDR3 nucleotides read TGTGCCAGCAGCCGCCGGACAGGGATTAATCAGCCCCAGCATTTT. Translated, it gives CASSRRTGINQPQHF. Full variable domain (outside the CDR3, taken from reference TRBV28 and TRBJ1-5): DVKVTQSSRYLVKRTGEKVFLECVQDMDHENMFWYRQDPGLGLRLIYFSYDVKMKEKGDIPEGYSVSREKKERFSLILESASTNQTSMYLCASSRRTGINQPQHFGDGTRLSIL.

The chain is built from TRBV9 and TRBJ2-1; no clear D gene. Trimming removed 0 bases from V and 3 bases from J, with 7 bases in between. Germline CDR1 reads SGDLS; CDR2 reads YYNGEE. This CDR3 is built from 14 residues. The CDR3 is CASSVGYSYNEQFF. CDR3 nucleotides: TGTGCCAGCAGCGTAGGGTACAGCTACAATGAGCAGTTCTTC.

CDR3 loop: CASSQGVSGNGETQYF. CDR3 coding DNA: TGTGCCAGCAGCCAAGGGGTTAGCGGGAATGGAGAGACCCAGTACTTC. The rearrangement links TRBV4-2 to TRBJ2-5; 8 positions match TRBD2. Looked up from germline, CDR1 is LGHNA and CDR2 is YNFKEQ. The CDR3 extends over 16 amino acids. Losses at the gene ends were 1 base for V and 4 bases for J; bases not matched to a gene: 8.

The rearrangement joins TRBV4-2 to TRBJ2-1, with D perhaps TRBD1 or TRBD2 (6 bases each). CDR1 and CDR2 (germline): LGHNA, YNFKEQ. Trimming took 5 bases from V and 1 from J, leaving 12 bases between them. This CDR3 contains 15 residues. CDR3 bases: TGTGCCAGCAGCAGAGGAGGGGGATCCTACAATGAGCAGTTCTTC. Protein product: CASSRGGGSYNEQFF.

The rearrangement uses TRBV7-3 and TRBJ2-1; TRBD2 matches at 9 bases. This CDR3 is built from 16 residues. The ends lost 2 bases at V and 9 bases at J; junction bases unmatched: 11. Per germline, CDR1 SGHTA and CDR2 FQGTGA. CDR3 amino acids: CASSLVPGTSSLEQFF. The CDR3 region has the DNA TGTGCCAGCAGCTTAGTGCCCGGGACTAGCAGCCTTGAGCAGTTCTTC.

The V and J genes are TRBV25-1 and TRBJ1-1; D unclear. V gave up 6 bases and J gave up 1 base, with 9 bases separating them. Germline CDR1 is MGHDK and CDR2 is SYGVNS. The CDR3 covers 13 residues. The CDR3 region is CASSHGRNTEAFF. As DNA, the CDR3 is TGTGCCAGCAGCCATGGCAGGAACACTGAAGCTTTCTTT.

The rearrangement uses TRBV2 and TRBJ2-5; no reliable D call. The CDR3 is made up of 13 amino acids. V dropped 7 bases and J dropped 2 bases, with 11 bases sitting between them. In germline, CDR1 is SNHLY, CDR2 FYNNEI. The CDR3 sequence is CASTFLIQETQYF. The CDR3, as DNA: TGTGCCAGCACCTTCCTCATTCAAGAGACCCAGTACTTC.

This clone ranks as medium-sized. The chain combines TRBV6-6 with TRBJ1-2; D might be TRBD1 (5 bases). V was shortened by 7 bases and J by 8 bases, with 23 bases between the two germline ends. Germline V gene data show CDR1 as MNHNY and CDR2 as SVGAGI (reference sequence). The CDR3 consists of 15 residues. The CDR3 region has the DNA TGTGCCAGCACAAACCCTACCGGGACCACGTGGGGCTACACCTTC. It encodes CASTNPTGTTWGYTF.

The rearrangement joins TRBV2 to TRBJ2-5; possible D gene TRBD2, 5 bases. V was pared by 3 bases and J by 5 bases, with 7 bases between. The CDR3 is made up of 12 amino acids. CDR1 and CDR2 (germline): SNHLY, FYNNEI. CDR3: CASSDRGETQYF. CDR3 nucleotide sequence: TGTGCCAGCAGTGATAGAGGGGAGACCCAGTACTTC. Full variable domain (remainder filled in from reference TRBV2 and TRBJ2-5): EPEVTQTPSHQVTQMGQEVILRCVPISNHLYFYWYRQILGQKVEFLVSFYNNEISEKSEIFDDQFSVERPDGSNFTLKIRSTKLEDSAMYFCASSDRGETQYFGPGTRLLVL.

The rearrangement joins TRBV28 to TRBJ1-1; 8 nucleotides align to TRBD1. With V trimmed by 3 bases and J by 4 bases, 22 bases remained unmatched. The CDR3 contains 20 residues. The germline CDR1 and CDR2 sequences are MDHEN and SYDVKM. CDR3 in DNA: TGTGCCAGCAGTTTCGGATGGGCAGGGGGCGCTGAGGGAGGTCGCACTGAAGCTTTCTTT. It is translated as CASSFGWAGGAEGGRTEAFF.

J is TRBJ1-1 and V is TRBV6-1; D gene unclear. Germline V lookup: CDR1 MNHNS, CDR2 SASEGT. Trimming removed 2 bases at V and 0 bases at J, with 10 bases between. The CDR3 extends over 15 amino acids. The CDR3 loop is CASSEFSLLNTEAFF. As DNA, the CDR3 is TGTGCCAGCAGTGAATTCAGCCTGTTGAACACTGAAGCTTTCTTT.

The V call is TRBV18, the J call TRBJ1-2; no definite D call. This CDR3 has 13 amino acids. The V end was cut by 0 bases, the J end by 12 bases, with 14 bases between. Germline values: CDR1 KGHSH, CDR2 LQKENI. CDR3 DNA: TGTGCCAGCTCACCACCAGGGAAAGAGACCAACACCTTC. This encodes CASSPPGKETNTF.

The CDR3 loop reads CASSVRDRVNTEAFF. CDR3 DNA: TGTGCCAGCAGCGTCCGGGACAGGGTGAACACTGAAGCTTTCTTT. The chain combines TRBV11-2 with TRBJ1-1; 9 bases are a match to TRBD1. Trimming took 5 bases from V and 0 from J; bases not matched to a gene: 4. The CDR3 runs to 15 residues. Germline values: CDR1 SGHAT, CDR2 FQNNGV. Combining the CDR3 with reference TRBV11-2 and TRBJ1-1 gives the whole variable domain EAGVAQSPRYKIIEKRQSVAFWCNPISGHATLYWYQQILGQGPKLLIQFQNNGVVDDSQLPKDRFSAERLKGVDSTLKIQPAKLEDSAVYLCASSVRDRVNTEAFFGQGTRLTVV.

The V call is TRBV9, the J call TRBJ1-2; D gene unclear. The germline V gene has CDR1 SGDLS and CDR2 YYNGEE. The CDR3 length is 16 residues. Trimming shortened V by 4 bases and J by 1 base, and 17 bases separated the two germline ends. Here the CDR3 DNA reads TGTGCCAGCAGCCCCCAGGAGGCAGGTCTTAACTATGGCTACACCTTC. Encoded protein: CASSPQEAGLNYGYTF. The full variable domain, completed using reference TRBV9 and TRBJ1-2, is DSGVTQTPKHLITATGQRVTLRCSPRSGDLSVYWYQQSLDQGLQFLIQYYNGEERAKGNILERFSAQQFPDLHSELNLSSLELGDSALYFCASSPQEAGLNYGYTFGSGTRLTVV.

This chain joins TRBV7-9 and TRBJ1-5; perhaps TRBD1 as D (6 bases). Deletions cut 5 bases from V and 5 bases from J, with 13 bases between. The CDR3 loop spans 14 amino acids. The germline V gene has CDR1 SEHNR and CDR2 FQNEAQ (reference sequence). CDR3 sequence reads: CASSATGSDQPQHF. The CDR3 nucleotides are TGTGCCAGCAGCGCTACAGGGTCGGATCAGCCCCAGCATTTT.

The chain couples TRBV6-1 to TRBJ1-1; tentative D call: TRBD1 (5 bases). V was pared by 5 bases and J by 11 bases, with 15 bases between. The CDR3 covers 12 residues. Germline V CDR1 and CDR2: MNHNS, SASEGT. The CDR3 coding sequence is TGTGCCAGCAGTATATCTTTGGGGACGGCTTTCTTT. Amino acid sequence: CASSISLGTAFF.

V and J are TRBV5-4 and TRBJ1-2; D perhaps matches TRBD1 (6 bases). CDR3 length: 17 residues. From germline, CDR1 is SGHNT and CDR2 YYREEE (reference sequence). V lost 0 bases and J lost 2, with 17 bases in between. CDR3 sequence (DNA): TGTGCCAGCAGCTTGGGGGTAGGACAGCGCAAAAACTATGGCTACACCTTC. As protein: CASSLGVGQRKNYGYTF.

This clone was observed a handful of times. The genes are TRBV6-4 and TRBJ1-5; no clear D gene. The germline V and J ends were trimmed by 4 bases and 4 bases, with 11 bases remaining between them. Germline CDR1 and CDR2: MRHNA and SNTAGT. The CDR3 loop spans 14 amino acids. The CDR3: CASSAEDGNQPQHF. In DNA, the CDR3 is TGTGCCAGCAGTGCTGAGGACGGGAATCAGCCCCAGCATTTT.

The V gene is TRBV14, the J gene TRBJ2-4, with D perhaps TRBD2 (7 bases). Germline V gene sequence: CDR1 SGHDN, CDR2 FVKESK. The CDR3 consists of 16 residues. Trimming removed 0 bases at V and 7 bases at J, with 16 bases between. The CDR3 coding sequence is TGTGCCAGCAGCCAAGATAGTCGGGGGGCACGGAACATTCAGTACTTC. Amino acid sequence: CASSQDSRGARNIQYF.

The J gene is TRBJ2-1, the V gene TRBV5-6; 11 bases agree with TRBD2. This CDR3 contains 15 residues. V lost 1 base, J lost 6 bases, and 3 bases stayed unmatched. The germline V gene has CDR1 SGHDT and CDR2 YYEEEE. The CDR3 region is CASSLTTSGVNEQFF. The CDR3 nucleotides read TGTGCCAGCAGCTTGACGACTAGCGGGGTCAATGAGCAGTTCTTC. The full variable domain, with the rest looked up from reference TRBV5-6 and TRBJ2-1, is DAGVTQSPTHLIKTRGQQVTLRCSPKSGHDTVSWYQQALGQGPQFIFQYYEEEERQRGNFPDRFSGHQFPNYSSELNVNALLLGDSALYLCASSLTTSGVNEQFFGPGTRLTVL.

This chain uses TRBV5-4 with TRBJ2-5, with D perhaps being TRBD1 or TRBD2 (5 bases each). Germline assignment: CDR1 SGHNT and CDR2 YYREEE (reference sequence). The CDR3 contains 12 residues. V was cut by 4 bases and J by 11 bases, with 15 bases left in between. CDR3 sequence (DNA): TGTGCCAGCAGCCGGGGCCAAGAAGGGCAGTACTTC. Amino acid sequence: CASSRGQEGQYF.

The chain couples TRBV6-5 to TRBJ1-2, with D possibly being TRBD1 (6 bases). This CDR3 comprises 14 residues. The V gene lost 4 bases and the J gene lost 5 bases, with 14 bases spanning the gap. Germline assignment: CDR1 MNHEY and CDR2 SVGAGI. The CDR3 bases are TGTGCCAGCAGTTGGGGGGCAGGTTCGTATGGCTACACCTTC. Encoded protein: CASSWGAGSYGYTF.

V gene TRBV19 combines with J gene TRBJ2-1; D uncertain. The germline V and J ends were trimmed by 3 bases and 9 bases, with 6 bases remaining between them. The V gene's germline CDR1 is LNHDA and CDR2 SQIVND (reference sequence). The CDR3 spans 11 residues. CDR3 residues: CASSMKGEQFF. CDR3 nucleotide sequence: TGTGCCAGTAGTATGAAAGGTGAGCAGTTCTTC.

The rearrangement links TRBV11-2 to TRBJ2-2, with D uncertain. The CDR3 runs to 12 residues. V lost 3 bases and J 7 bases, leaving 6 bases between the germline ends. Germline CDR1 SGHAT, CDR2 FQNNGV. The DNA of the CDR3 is TGTGCCAGCAGCTTTGAGGACGGGGAGCTGTTTTTT. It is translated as CASSFEDGELFF. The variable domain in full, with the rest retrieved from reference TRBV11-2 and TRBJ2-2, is EAGVAQSPRYKIIEKRQSVAFWCNPISGHATLYWYQQILGQGPKLLIQFQNNGVVDDSQLPKDRFSAERLKGVDSTLKIQPAKLEDSAVYLCASSFEDGELFFGEGSRLTVL.

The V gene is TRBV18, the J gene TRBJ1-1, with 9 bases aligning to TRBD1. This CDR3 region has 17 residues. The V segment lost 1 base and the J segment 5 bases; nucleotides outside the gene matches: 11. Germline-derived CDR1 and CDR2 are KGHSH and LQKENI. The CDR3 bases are TGTGCCAGCTCACCACGGGTCGGGACAGGGTCGGGGACTGAAGCTTTCTTT. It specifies CASSPRVGTGSGTEAFF.